This T cell receptor (beta chain) was observed in a study of blood T cell repertoires in COVID-19. At the level of the study: Sample material is recorded as cDNA or gDNA derived from T cells, B-cell-depleted T cells, or PBMCs.

The repertoire was sequenced with immunoSEQ multiplex PCR; TCRdb's copy has only in-frame clones and lacks some. The sample holds 310,000 or so clones, about nine tenths seen once. Trimming removed 5 bases from V and 7 bases from J; junction bases left unmatched: 8. Germline V gene lookup returns CDR1 SGHNT and CDR2 YENEEA. The CDR3 loop spans 14 amino acids. The clonotype comes from a man aged 25-40 years with COVID-19, enrolled during active disease. The V call is TRBV11-3, the J call TRBJ2-1; 7 bases map to TRBD2. Sequencing was done on a sample of peripheral blood. The CDR3 bases are TGTGCCAGCAGCCGGGACTATCTAAAGAATGAGCAGTTCTTC. The encoded protein is CASSRDYLKNEQFF.